This T cell receptor beta chain appears in the sequencing data of a study of blood T cell repertoires in COVID-19. This CDR3 is 16 amino acids long. V lost 0 bases and J 2 bases, leaving 9 bases between the germline ends. The germline V gene has CDR1 SGDLS and CDR2 YYNGEE. Residents of 24 US areas, aged roughly 18 to 89 years, made up the participants. Self-reported history from a screening survey and questionnaire set each donor's cohort. The method was immunoSEQ multiplex PCR; TCRdb's version includes in-frame clones alone and lacks a portion of them. Of 300,000 to 400,000 clones listed, 85% to 95% are singletons.

The source of this sequence is a woman under 40 who had been exposed to COVID-19. Sequencing was done on a sample of PBMCs or T cells enriched from blood (not recorded which). The chain is built from TRBV9 and TRBJ1-6, with D possibly being TRBD1 (5 bases). The CDR3 reads CASSVEGLTYNSPLHF. The CDR3 DNA reads TGTGCCAGCAGCGTAGAGGGGTTGACCTATAATTCACCCCTCCACTTT.